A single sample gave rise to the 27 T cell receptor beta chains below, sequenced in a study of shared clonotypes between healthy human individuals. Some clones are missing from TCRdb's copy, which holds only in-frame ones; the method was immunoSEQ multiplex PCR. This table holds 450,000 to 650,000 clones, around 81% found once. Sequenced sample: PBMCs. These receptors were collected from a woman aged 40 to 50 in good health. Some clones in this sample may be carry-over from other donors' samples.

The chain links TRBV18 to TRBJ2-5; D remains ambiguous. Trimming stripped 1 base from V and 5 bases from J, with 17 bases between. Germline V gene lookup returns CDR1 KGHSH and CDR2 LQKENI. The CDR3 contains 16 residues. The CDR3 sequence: CASSPLSAGLIETQYF. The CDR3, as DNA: TGTGCCAGCTCACCACTTTCCGCCGGCCTGATTGAGACCCAGTACTTC.

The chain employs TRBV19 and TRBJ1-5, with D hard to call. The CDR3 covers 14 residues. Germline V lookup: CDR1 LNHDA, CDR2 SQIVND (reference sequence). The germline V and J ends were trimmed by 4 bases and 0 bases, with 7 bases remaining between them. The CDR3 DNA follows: TGTGCCAGTAGTACAGATTATAGCAATCAGCCCCAGCATTTT. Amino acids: CASSTDYSNQPQHF.

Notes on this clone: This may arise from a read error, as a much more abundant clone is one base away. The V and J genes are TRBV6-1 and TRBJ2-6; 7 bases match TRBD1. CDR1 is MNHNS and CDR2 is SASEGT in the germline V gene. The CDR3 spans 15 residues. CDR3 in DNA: TGTGCCAGCAGTGAGACAGGGTCTGGGACCAACGTCCTGACTTTC. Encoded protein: CASSETGSGTNVLTF.

The CDR3 reads CASGNRGWGDQPQHF. CDR3 bases: TGTGCCAGCGGGAACCGAGGTTGGGGGGATCAGCCCCAGCATTTT. This rearrangement joins TRBV28 to TRBJ1-5; weak D call: TRBD1 (5 bases). V lost 8 bases to trimming and J lost 5 bases, with 19 bases between them. The CDR3 is made up of 15 amino acids. CDR1 MDHEN and CDR2 SYDVKM come from the germline V gene.

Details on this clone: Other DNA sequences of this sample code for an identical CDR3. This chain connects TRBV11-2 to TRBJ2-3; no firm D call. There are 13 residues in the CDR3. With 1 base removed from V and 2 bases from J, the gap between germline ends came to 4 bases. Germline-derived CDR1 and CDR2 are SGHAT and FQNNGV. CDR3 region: CASSLVSTDTQYF. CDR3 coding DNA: TGTGCCAGCAGCTTAGTATCCACAGATACGCAGTATTTT.

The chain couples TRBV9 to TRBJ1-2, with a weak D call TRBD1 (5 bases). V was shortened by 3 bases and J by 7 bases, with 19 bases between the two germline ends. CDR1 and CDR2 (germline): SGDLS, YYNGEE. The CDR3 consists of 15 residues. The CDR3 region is CASSAGEGRPFGYTF. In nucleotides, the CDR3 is TGTGCCAGCAGCGCCGGGGAGGGGCGGCCCTTTGGCTACACCTTC.

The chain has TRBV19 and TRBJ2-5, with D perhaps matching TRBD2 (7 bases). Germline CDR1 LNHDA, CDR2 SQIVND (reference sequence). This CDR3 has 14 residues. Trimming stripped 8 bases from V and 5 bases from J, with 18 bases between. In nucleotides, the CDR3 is TGTGCCAGTGGAATGCGCGGGGGCGAGGAGACCCAGTACTTC. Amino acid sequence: CASGMRGGEETQYF.

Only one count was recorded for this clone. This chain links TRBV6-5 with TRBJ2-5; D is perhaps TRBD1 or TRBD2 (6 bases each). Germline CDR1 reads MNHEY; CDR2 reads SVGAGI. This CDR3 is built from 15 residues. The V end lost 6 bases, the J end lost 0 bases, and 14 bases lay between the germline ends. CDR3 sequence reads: CASRLGAGYQETQYF. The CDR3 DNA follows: TGTGCCAGCAGACTGGGGGCGGGATACCAAGAGACCCAGTACTTC.

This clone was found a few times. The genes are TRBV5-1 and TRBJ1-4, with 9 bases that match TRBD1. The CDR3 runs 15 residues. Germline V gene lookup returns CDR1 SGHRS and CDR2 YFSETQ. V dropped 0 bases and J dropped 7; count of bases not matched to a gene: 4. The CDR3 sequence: CASSLGGDRAEKLFF. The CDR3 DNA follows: TGCGCCAGCAGCTTGGGAGGGGACAGGGCTGAAAAACTGTTTTTT.

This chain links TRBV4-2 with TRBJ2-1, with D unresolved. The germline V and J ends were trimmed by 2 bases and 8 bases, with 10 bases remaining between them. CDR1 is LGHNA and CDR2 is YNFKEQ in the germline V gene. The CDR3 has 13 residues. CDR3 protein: CASSQLRGYEQFF. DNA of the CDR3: TGTGCCAGCAGCCAACTACGAGGCTATGAGCAGTTCTTC.

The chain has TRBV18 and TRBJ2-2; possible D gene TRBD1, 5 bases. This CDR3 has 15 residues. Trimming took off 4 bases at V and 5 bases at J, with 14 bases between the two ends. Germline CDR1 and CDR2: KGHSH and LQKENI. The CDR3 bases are TGTGCCAGCTCACGTGTGCAGGGCGAGACCGGGGAGCTGTTTTTT. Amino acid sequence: CASSRVQGETGELFF.

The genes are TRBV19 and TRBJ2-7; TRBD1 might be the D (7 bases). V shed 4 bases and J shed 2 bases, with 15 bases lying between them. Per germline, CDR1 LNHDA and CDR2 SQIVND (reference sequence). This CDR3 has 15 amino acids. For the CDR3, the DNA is TGTGCCAGTAGTACGCAGGGGGGACCTCCCTACGAGCAGTACTTC. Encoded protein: CASSTQGGPPYEQYF.

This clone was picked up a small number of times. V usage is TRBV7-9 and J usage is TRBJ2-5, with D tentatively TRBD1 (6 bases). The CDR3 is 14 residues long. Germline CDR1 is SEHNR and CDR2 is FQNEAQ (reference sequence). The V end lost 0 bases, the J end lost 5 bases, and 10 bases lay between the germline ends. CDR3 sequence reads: CASSLAGAGETQYF. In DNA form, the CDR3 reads TGTGCCAGCAGCTTAGCGGGGGCCGGGGAGACCCAGTACTTC.

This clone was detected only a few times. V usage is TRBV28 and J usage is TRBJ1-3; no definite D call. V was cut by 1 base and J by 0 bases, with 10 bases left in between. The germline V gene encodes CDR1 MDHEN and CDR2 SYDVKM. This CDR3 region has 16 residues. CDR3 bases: TGTGCCAGCAGTTTATTCATGGTAAACTCTGGAAACACCATATATTTT. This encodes CASSLFMVNSGNTIYF.

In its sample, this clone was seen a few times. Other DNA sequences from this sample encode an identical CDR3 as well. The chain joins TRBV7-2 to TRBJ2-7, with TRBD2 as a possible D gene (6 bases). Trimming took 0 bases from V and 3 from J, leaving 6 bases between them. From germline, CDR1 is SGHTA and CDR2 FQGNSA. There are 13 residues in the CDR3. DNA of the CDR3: TGTGCCAGCAGCTTAGCGCGGGACTACGAGCAGTACTTC. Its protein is CASSLARDYEQYF.

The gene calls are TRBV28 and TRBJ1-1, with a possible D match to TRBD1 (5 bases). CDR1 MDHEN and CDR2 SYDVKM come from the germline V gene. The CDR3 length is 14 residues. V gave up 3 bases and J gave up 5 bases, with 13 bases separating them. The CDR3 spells CASSFGGSWTEAFF. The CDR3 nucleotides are TGTGCCAGCAGTTTCGGGGGATCTTGGACTGAAGCTTTCTTT.

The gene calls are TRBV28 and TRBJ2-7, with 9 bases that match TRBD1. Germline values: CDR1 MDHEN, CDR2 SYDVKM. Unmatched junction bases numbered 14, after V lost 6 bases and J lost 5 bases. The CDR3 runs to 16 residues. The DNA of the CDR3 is TGTGCCAGCAGCCCAGTAAGGGACAGGGCTTTTCACGAGCAGTACTTC. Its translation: CASSPVRDRAFHEQYF.

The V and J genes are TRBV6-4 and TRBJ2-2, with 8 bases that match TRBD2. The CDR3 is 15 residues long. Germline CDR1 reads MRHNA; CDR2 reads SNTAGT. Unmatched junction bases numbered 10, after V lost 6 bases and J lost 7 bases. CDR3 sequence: CASRPGTSLGGELFF. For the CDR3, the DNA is TGTGCCAGCAGACCCGGGACTAGTCTTGGCGGGGAGCTGTTTTTT.

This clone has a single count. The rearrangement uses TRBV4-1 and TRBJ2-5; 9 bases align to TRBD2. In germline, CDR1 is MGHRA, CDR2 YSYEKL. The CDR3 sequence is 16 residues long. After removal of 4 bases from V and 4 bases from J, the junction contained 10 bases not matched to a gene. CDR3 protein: CASSPEAGGPGETQYF. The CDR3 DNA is TGCGCCAGCAGCCCCGAGGCGGGAGGGCCGGGAGAGACCCAGTACTTC.

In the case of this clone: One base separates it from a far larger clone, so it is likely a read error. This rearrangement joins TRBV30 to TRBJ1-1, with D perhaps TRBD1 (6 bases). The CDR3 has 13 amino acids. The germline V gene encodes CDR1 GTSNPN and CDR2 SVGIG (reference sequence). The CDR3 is CVWSRTAGTEAFF. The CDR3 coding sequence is TGTGTCTGGTCCCGGACAGCTGGGACTGAAGCTTTCTTT. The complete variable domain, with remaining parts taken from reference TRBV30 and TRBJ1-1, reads SQTIHQWPATLVQPVGSPLSLECTVEGTSNPNLYWYRQAAGRGLQLLFYSVGIGQISSEVPQNLSASRPQDRQFILSSKKLLLSDSGFYLCVWSRTAGTEAFFGQGTRLTVV.

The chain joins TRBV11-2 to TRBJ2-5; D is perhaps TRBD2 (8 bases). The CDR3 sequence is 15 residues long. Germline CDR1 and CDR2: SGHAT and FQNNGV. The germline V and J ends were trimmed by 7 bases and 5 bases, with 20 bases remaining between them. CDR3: CASTQGVAGPETQYF. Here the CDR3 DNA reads TGTGCCAGCACCCAGGGGGTAGCGGGACCTGAGACCCAGTACTTC.

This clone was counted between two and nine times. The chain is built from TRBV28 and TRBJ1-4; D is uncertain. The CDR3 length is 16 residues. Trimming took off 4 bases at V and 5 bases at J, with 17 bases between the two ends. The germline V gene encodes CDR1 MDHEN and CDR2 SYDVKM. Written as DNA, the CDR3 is TGTGCCAGCAGTTCGATCCAGGCATCGACGAATGAAAAACTGTTTTTT. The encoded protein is CASSSIQASTNEKLFF.

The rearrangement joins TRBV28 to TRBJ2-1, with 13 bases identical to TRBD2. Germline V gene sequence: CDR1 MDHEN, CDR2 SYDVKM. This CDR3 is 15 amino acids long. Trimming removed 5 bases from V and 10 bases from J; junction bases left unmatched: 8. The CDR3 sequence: CASSETSGRGGEQFF. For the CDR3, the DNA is TGTGCCAGCAGTGAAACTAGCGGGAGGGGCGGCGAGCAGTTCTTC.

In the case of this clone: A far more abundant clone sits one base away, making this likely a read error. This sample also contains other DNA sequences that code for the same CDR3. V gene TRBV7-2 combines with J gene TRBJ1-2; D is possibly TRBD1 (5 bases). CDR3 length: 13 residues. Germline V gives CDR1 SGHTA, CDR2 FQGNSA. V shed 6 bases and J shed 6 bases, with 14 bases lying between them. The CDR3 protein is CASSLWQGHGYTF. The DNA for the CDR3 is TGTGCCAGCAGTTTATGGCAGGGCCATGGCTACACCTTC.

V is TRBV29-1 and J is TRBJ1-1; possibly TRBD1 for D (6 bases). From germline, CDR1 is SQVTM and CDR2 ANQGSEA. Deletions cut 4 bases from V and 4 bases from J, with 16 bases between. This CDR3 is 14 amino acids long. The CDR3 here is CSVAMGAGSTEAFF. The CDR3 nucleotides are TGCAGCGTTGCCATGGGGGCAGGGAGCACTGAAGCTTTCTTT.

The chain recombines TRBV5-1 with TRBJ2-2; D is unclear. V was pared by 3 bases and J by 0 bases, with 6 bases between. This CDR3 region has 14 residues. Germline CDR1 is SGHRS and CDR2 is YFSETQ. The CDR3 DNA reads TGCGCCAGCAGCTCTTTCCCGAACACCGGGGAGCTGTTTTTT. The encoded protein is CASSSFPNTGELFF.

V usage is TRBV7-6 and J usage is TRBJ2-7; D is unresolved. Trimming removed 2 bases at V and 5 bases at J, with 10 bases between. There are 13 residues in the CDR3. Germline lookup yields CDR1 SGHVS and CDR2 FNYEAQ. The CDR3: CASSLSQSNEQYF. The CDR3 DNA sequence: TGTGCCAGCAGCTTATCGCAGTCCAACGAGCAGTACTTC.